The rows below give T cell receptor beta chains drawn from one sample of a study of blood T cell repertoires in COVID-19. TCRdb's table, derived via immunoSEQ multiplex PCR, lists solely in-frame clones and lacks some. The sample lists around 370,000 clones, more than 75% occurring once. The sequenced sample consisted of PBMCs or T cells enriched from blood (not recorded which). The source of these receptors is a woman aged 18 to 35 who had recovered from COVID-19. CDR3s include the opening cysteine and the closing phenylalanine or tryptophan. The D gene is left open where the match is weak. Clone size is shown for a subset of rows, as once, few, many or a class of expanded clone.

d_call | j_call | cdr3_length | v_call | clone_size | cdr3_nt | cdr3_aa
NA | TRBJ1-5 | 17 | TRBV5-6 | few | TGTGCCAGCAGCCGATGGGGTACAGGGTCTAAATCTCAGCCCCAGCATTTT | CASSRWGTGSKSQPQHF
NA | TRBJ1-3 | 11 | TRBV19 | NA | TGTGCCACGGGAGATGGAAACACCATATATTTT | CATGDGNTIYF
TRBD1 | TRBJ1-3 | 16 | TRBV9 | NA | TGTGCCAGCAGCGCTAACAGGGGGAAAGCTGGAAACACCATATATTTT | CASSANRGKAGNTIYF
NA | TRBJ1-5 | 15 | TRBV28 | NA | TGTGCCAGCAGTTTTAGGCAGGGGAGCAATCAGCCCCAGCATTTT | CASSFRQGSNQPQHF
NA | TRBJ1-2 | 12 | TRBV30 | NA | TGTGCCTGGATAGGGGAAGGCGGTGGCTACACCTTC | CAWIGEGGGYTF
TRBD1 | TRBJ2-5 | 15 | TRBV7-2 | NA | TGTGCCAGCAGCGCCTGGGACAGGGCCAAAGAGACCCAGTACTTC | CASSAWDRAKETQYF
TRBD2 | TRBJ2-3 | 17 | TRBV4-1 | NA | TGCGCCAGCAGCTTATCGACTAGCGGGGGGCACACAGATACGCAGTATTTT | CASSLSTSGGHTDTQYF
NA | TRBJ1-1 | 11 | TRBV28 | NA | TGTGCCAGCAGTCTCGGCACTGAAGCTTTCTTT | CASSLGTEAFF
TRBD2 | TRBJ2-1 | 18 | TRBV9 | NA | TGTGCCAGCTCCTTCCACCCCTTACCGGGACTAGCGGGAAATGAGCAGTTCTTC | CASSFHPLPGLAGNEQFF
NA | TRBJ1-6 | 18 | TRBV12-2 | NA | TGTGCAAGTCGCCCTACAAGGGGGACGCCACGATGGAATTCACCCCTCCACTTT | CASRPTRGTPRWNSPLHF
NA | TRBJ1-1 | 16 | TRBV7-9 | NA | TGTGCCAGCAGCGGAAGAGTAGGGGATGCGGACACTGAAGCTTTCTTT | CASSGRVGDADTEAFF
NA | TRBJ1-3 | 13 | TRBV9 | NA | TGTGCCAGCAGCGGTGACAGATCCCCAGCCATATATTTT | CASSGDRSPAIYF
TRBD1 | TRBJ2-7 | 16 | TRBV14 | NA | TGTGCCAGCAGCAAAAGTGGGGACAGGGTACCCTACGAGCAGTACTTC | CASSKSGDRVPYEQYF
NA | TRBJ1-3 | 16 | TRBV28 | NA | TGTGCCAGCAGTATTGGGGGGGGACTATTTGGAAACACCATATATTTT | CASSIGGGLFGNTIYF
NA | TRBJ1-4 | 13 | TRBV30 | NA | TGTGCCTGGAGTGCCGGGGGGGGTGAAAAACTGTTTTTT | CAWSAGGGEKLFF
TRBD1 | TRBJ2-2 | 15 | TRBV9 | NA | TGTGCCAGCAGCGCAGGGGGCCCGAACACCGGGGAGCTGTTTTTT | CASSAGGPNTGELFF
TRBD1 | TRBJ1-6 | 15 | TRBV30 | once | TGTGCCTGGCGGGGTACCGGGACAGAACTTTCACCCCTCCACTTT | CAWRGTGTELSPLHF
NA | TRBJ1-5 | 15 | TRBV19 | few | TGTGCCAGTAGTGATTCCGGGGTGTCATATCAGCCCCAGCATTTT | CASSDSGVSYQPQHF
NA | TRBJ2-3 | 15 | TRBV7-8 | NA | TGTGCCAGCAGCCCTGGGCAGCGGGTCACAGATACGCAGTATTTT | CASSPGQRVTDTQYF
TRBD1 | TRBJ1-5 | 15 | TRBV30 | NA | TGTGCCTGGAGTAGTGGACAGGGCCCACGGCAGCCCCAGCATTTT | CAWSSGQGPRQPQHF
TRBD1 | TRBJ1-5 | 20 | TRBV10-1 | few | TGCGCCAGCCCGTGGGGGCTGTTGGACAGGGGGAGGGGTAGCAATCAGCCCCAGCATTTT | CASPWGLLDRGRGSNQPQHF
NA | TRBJ1-1 | 17 | TRBV2 | NA | TGTGCCAGCAGTGCCCCTTCGAAGGCAGGGAAGAACACTGAAGCTTTCTTT | CASSAPSKAGKNTEAFF
NA | TRBJ1-6 | 12 | TRBV2 | NA | TGTGCCAGCAGTGAATTGAGGTCGCCCCTCCACTTT | CASSELRSPLHF
NA | TRBJ1-4 | 13 | TRBV14 | NA | TGTGCCAGCAGCCAAGGTAGTCGGGAGAAGCTGTTTTTT | CASSQGSREKLFF
TRBD1 | TRBJ2-7 | 15 | TRBV18 | NA | TGTGCCAGCTCATCTTGGACAGGGAGGTACTACGAGCAGTACTTC | CASSSWTGRYYEQYF
NA | TRBJ2-5 | 16 | TRBV11-2 | NA | TGTGCCAGCAGCTTCCCGGTGGGAGTTAGCGAAGAGACCCAGTACTTC | CASSFPVGVSEETQYF
TRBD1 | TRBJ1-1 | 14 | TRBV30 | few | TGTGCCTGGAGTGTAGTGACAGGGAGAATTGAAGCTTTCTTT | CAWSVVTGRIEAFF
NA | TRBJ2-7 | 13 | TRBV19 | NA | TGTGCCAGTAGTAAGTTGGGACACCAACCCCAGGACTTC | CASSKLGHQPQDF
NA | TRBJ1-3 | 16 | TRBV6-1 | NA | TGTGCCAGCAGTGCGATCCGGGAGGTCTCTGGAAACACCATATATTTT | CASSAIREVSGNTIYF
TRBD2 | TRBJ2-5 | 16 | TRBV9 | NA | TGTGCCAGCAGCGCGACTAGCGGGCTGTCCCAAGAGACCCAGTACTTC | CASSATSGLSQETQYF
NA | TRBJ1-2 | 14 | TRBV5-6 | NA | TGTGCCAGCAGCTTCCGGACAGACAGGAATGGCTACACCTTC | CASSFRTDRNGYTF
NA | TRBJ2-6 | 16 | TRBV10-3 | NA | TGTGCCATCAGTGAGTCGGAGGGCAGTGGGGCCAACGTCCTGACTTTC | CAISESEGSGANVLTF
TRBD1 | TRBJ2-3 | 15 | TRBV5-1 | NA | TGCGCCAGCAGCTACGAGGGGGCCCTCACAGATACGCAGTATTTT | CASSYEGALTDTQYF
NA | TRBJ1-1 | 14 | TRBV13 | NA | TGTGCCAGCAGCTCAGGACTCTCTCGAACTGAAGCTTTCTTT | CASSSGLSRTEAFF
TRBD1 | TRBJ2-7 | 15 | TRBV12-5 | NA | TGTGCTAGTGGTCAGGACAGGGGGCTCCCCTACGAGCAGTACTTC | CASGQDRGLPYEQYF
TRBD1 | TRBJ2-3 | 16 | TRBV19 | NA | TGTGCCAGTAGCTTCCCGCAGGGGGCTGGCACAGATACGCAGTATTTT | CASSFPQGAGTDTQYF
NA | TRBJ1-3 | 14 | TRBV9 | NA | TGTGCCAGCAGCGTAGCCCACTCTGGAAACACCATATATTTT | CASSVAHSGNTIYF
NA | TRBJ1-1 | 14 | TRBV19 | NA | TGTGCCAGTAGTAAGACACAGGGCCCCACTGAAGCTTTCTTT | CASSKTQGPTEAFF
NA | TRBJ1-2 | 13 | TRBV29-1 | NA | TGCAGCGCCAAAGGGGGTAATCACTATGGCTACACCTTC | CSAKGGNHYGYTF
TRBD2 | TRBJ2-1 | 15 | TRBV19 | NA | TGTGCCACCAGACTAGCGGGGGCTACCTACAATGAGCAGTTCTTC | CATRLAGATYNEQFF
NA | TRBJ1-2 | 12 | TRBV5-1 | NA | TGCGCCAGCAGCTTGTCGGAGGGTGGCTACACCTTC | CASSLSEGGYTF
TRBD1 | TRBJ2-7 | 14 | TRBV7-9 | NA | TGTGCCAGCAGTGAGACAGGGGAGGTCTACGAGCAGTACTTC | CASSETGEVYEQYF
NA | TRBJ1-3 | 15 | TRBV7-3 | NA | TGTGCCAGCAGCTTAATGGTTTCCGGGGGAAACACCATATATTTT | CASSLMVSGGNTIYF
NA | TRBJ1-4 | 15 | TRBV30 | NA | TGTGCCTGGAGTAGTGGCCGGCGGGGGGATGAAAAACTGTTTTTT | CAWSSGRRGDEKLFF
NA | TRBJ2-4 | 15 | TRBV6-5 | NA | TGTGCCAGCAATCATGGGGGGACGTTGGGGCAAATTCAGTACTTC | CASNHGGTLGQIQYF
TRBD1 | TRBJ1-1 | 15 | TRBV9 | NA | TGTGCCAGCAGCCCGATTGGGACAGCTCCTACGCAAGCTTTCTTT | CASSPIGTAPTQAFF
NA | TRBJ1-6 | 14 | TRBV28 | once | TGTGCCAGCAGTTTTCCTACCGGGGGATCACCCCTCCACTTT | CASSFPTGGSPLHF
TRBD2 | TRBJ2-1 | 15 | TRBV6-5 | NA | TGTGCCAGCAGTCCGGGACTAGCTCCGAACAATGAGCAGTTCTTC | CASSPGLAPNNEQFF
NA | TRBJ1-2 | 15 | TRBV2 | NA | TGTGCCAGCAGTGTCGGTCAGGGTGGCGGCTATGGCTACACCTTC | CASSVGQGGGYGYTF
NA | TRBJ1-1 | 13 | TRBV2 | NA | TGTGCCAGCGCCGGGAGGGGGGGCACTGAAGCTTTCTTT | CASAGRGGTEAFF
NA | TRBJ1-2 | 14 | TRBV18 | few | TGTGCCAGCTCAGAGGACACCGCTAACTATGGCTACACCTTC | CASSEDTANYGYTF
NA | TRBJ1-2 | 14 | TRBV9 | NA | TGTGCCAGCAGCCCCCCCACGCAGGGATATGGCTACACCTTC | CASSPPTQGYGYTF
TRBD1 | TRBJ1-3 | 18 | TRBV11-2 | NA | TGTGCCAGCAGCGCGCGCCAGGGACAGCTCTACTCTGGAAACACCATATATTTT | CASSARQGQLYSGNTIYF
TRBD1 | TRBJ1-4 | 19 | TRBV4-2 | NA | TGTGCCAGCAGCCAAGAAGAAAGGGACAGGGCCTACCACCTTGAAAAACTGTTTTTT | CASSQEERDRAYHLEKLFF
NA | TRBJ1-2 | 13 | TRBV5-4 | NA | TGTGCCAGCAGCTCCCTAATTGACTATGGCTACACCTTC | CASSSLIDYGYTF